This TCR beta chain is drawn from a study of T and B cells in COVID-19 patients. About the research overall: Of 20 to 25 active-infection patients, 12 were critically ill with mechanical ventilation or extracorporeal membrane oxygenation. Points from the study as a whole: There were about 2,500 TCR clusters exclusive to the recovered cohort, around 32 with low generation probability. In COVID-19 patients, T cell receptor beta variable and joining gene use was reportedly strongly skewed.

The CDR3 runs to 14 residues. The trim removed 7 bases at V and 0 bases at J, leaving 3 bases unmatched. CDR1 MNHEY and CDR2 SVGAGI come from the germline V gene. BIOMED2 TRB-A/B primer pools were used in multiplex TRB PCR. TCRdb re-derived calls from the multiplex PCR reads in MiXCR, one entry per CDR3 protein. The data show some 14,000 distinct CDR3 sequences, about 25% seen once. This clonotype is medium-sized. Its antigen is unknown. Blood genomic DNA input for TRB amplification was 250-500 ng. Sequencing was carried out using blood. V usage is TRBV6-5 and J usage is TRBJ1-3; 7 bases match TRBD1. The source is a human donor who had recovered from COVID-19. DNA for the CDR3: TGTGCCAGCACGACAGGGAGCTCTGGAAACACCATATATTTT. Protein sequence: CASTTGSSGNTIYF.